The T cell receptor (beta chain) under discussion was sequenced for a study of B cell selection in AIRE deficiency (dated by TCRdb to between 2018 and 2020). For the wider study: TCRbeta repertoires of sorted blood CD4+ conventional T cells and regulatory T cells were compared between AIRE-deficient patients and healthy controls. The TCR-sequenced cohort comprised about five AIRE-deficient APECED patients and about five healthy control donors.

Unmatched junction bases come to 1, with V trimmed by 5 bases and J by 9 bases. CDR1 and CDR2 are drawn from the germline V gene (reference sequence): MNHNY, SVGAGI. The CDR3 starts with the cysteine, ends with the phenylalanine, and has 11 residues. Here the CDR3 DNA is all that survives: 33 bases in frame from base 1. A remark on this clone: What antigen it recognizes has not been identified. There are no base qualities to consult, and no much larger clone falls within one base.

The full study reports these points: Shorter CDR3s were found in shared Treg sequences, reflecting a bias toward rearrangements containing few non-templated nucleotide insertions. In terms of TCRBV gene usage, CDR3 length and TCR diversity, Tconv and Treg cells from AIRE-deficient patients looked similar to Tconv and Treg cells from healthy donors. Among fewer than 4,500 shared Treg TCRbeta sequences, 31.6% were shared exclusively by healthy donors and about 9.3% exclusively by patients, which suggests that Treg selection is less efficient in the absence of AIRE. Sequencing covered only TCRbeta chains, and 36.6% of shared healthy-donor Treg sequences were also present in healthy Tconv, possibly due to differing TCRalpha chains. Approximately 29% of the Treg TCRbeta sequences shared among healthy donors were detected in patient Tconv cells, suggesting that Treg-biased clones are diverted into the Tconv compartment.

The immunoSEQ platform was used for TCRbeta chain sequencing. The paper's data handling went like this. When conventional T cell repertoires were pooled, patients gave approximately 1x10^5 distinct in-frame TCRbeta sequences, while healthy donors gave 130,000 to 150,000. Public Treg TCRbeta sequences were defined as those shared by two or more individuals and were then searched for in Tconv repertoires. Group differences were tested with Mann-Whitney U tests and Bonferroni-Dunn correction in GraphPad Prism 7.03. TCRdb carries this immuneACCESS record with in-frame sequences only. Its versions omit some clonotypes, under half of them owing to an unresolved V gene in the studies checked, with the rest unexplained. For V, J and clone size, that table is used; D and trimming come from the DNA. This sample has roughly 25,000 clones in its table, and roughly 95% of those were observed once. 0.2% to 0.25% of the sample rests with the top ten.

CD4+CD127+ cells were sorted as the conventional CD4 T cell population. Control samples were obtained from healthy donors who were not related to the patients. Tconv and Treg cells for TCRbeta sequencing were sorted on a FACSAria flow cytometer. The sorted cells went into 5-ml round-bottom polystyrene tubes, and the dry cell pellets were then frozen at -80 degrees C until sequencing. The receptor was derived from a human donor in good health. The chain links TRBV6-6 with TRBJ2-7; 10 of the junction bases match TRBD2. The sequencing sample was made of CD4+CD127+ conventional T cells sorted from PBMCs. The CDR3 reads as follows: CASSQREGQYF. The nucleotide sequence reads TGTGCCAGCAGTCAGCGGGAGGGGCAGTACTTC.